The 14 T cell receptor beta chains below all came from one sample that was sequenced in a study of shared clonotypes between healthy human individuals (dated by TCRdb to about 2020). CD8 naive samples were CD45RO-negative cells positively selected for CCR7, giving a CD45RA+CCR7+ population that excluded TemRA cells. Library preparation used the immunoSEQ multiplex PCR assay. Drawn from immuneACCESS, this table holds only the in-frame rearrangements with V and J called that TCRdb kept. Clones are partly lost; checked studies trace under half to an unresolved V gene and leave the rest unexplained. The sample records about 800,000 clones, roughly 96% of which are singletons. The ten largest make up about 0.25% of the sample. Material for sequencing was naive CD8+ T cells sorted from blood. The sample's cell subset or site, from its label and the paper: CD45RA+CCR7+. These receptors all come from a man aged 25 to 40 in good health.

The V and J genes are TRBV4-3 and TRBJ1-4, with 7 nucleotides matching TRBD1. The V gene's germline CDR1 is LGHNA and CDR2 YSLEER. The CDR3 consists of 15 residues. V gave up 3 bases and J gave up 5 bases; unmatched junction bases: 6. The CDR3 DNA reads TGCGCCAGCAGCCAGGACGGGACAGTAAATGAAAAACTGTTTTTT. It encodes CASSQDGTVNEKLFF.

The V call is TRBV5-6, the J call TRBJ2-2; 9 bases fit TRBD1. CDR1 and CDR2 from the germline V gene are SGHDT and YYEEEE. With 4 bases clipped from V and 0 bases from J, the junction kept 10 bases outside the gene matches. This CDR3 spans 18 amino acids. CDR3 sequence reads: CASSNTRGTGPNTGELFF. In nucleotides, the CDR3 is TGTGCCAGCAGCAATACGAGGGGGACAGGGCCGAACACCGGGGAGCTGTTTTTT.

This chain connects TRBV14 to TRBJ2-3, with TRBD2 matching over 9 bases. CDR1 SGHDN and CDR2 FVKESK come from the germline V gene. The CDR3 length is 22 residues. V shed 1 base and J 2 bases; nucleotides not matched to a gene: 22. CDR3: CASSQVFVSGAETSGYTDTQYF. The CDR3 DNA reads TGTGCCAGCAGCCAAGTTTTCGTCTCTGGGGCGGAGACTAGCGGCTACACAGATACGCAGTATTTT.

The chain employs TRBV4-3 and TRBJ2-7; 10 bases are a match to TRBD1. CDR1 is LGHNA, CDR2 YSLEER, per germline. The CDR3 runs 16 residues. The ends lost 1 base at V and 7 bases at J; junction bases unmatched: 10. This CDR3 reads CASSQVARDRGVEQYF. As DNA, the CDR3 is TGCGCCAGCAGCCAAGTAGCCCGGGACAGGGGAGTGGAGCAGTACTTC.

The chain combines TRBV30 with TRBJ2-2; D unresolved. Germline assignment: CDR1 GTSNPN and CDR2 SVGIG (reference sequence). Trimming cost V 2 bases and J 4 bases, with 11 bases left between them. The CDR3 is made up of 14 amino acids. The CDR3 region has the DNA TGTGCCTGGAGTTCCTACAGTTTCACCGGGGAGCTGTTTTTT. This sequence encodes CAWSSYSFTGELFF.

In this sample, this clone turned up once. V and J are TRBV14 and TRBJ2-3; TRBD1 might be the D (7 bases). V gave up 1 base and J gave up 8 bases, with 10 bases separating them. The CDR3 runs to 13 residues. The germline V gene encodes CDR1 SGHDN and CDR2 FVKESK. CDR3 in DNA: TGTGCCAGCAGCCAAGTTCAGGGGGGTACGCAGTATTTT. Translation gives CASSQVQGGTQYF.

The chain recombines TRBV9 with TRBJ2-5, with TRBD1 identical over 10 bases. The junction had 7 bases not matched to a gene; V was cut back by 2 bases and J by 9 bases. The germline CDR1 and CDR2 sequences are SGDLS and YYNGEE. The CDR3 totals 14 residues. CDR3 DNA sequence: TGTGCCAGCAGCGTCGGGGACAGGGGCGGGTCCCAGTACTTC. It yields the protein CASSVGDRGGSQYF.

This chain uses TRBV6-6 with TRBJ2-7; D is possibly TRBD2 (5 bases). CDR3 length: 13 residues. V shed 7 bases and J shed 4 bases, with 14 bases lying between them. Germline V gene data show CDR1 as MNHNY and CDR2 as SVGAGI (reference sequence). The CDR3 DNA reads as TGTGCCAGCATGAGGACTCAGATGTACGAGCAGTACTTC. Protein sequence: CASMRTQMYEQYF.

This clone was detected once. V usage is TRBV5-6 and J usage is TRBJ2-7; 7 nucleotides agree with TRBD2. From germline, CDR1 is SGHDT and CDR2 YYEEEE. V lost 1 base and J lost 5; bases outside the gene matches: 6. The CDR3 runs 14 residues. As DNA, the CDR3 is TGTGCCAGCAGCTTGTTTAGGCTAGCGGACGAGCAGTACTTC. Residues: CASSLFRLADEQYF.

The chain has TRBV28 and TRBJ2-7; 8 bases line up with TRBD2. Germline V gives CDR1 MDHEN, CDR2 SYDVKM. Trimming cost V 5 bases and J 2 bases; bases outside gene matches: 20. This CDR3 has 19 residues. CDR3 amino acids: CASSPVVIGASGPTYEQYF. CDR3 nucleotides: TGTGCCAGCAGTCCAGTCGTCATCGGGGCTAGCGGGCCTACCTACGAGCAGTACTTC. The complete variable domain, with remaining parts taken from reference TRBV28 and TRBJ2-7, reads DVKVTQSSRYLVKRTGEKVFLECVQDMDHENMFWYRQDPGLGLRLIYFSYDVKMKEKGDIPEGYSVSREKKERFSLILESASTNQTSMYLCASSPVVIGASGPTYEQYFGPGTRLTVT.

The genes are TRBV2 and TRBJ2-7, with 9 bases lining up with TRBD1. Losses at the gene ends were 1 base for V and 6 bases for J; bases not matched to a gene: 7. There are 15 residues in the CDR3. Germline assignment: CDR1 SNHLY and CDR2 FYNNEI. CDR3 sequence: CASSEVQGALREQYF. The CDR3 bases are TGTGCCAGCAGTGAAGTACAGGGGGCGCTTCGCGAGCAGTACTTC.

This chain uses TRBV11-2 with TRBJ2-7; a weak D match, TRBD1 (5 bases). V was shortened by 4 bases and J by 0 bases, with 19 bases between the two germline ends. Germline CDR1 and CDR2: SGHAT and FQNNGV. This CDR3 has 17 amino acids. CDR3 in amino acids: CASSSTWAGPSSYEQYF. Here the CDR3 DNA reads TGTGCCAGCAGCTCCACCTGGGCAGGGCCTTCCTCCTACGAGCAGTACTTC.

This chain connects TRBV4-3 to TRBJ1-5; D possibly corresponds to TRBD1 (6 bases). In germline, CDR1 is LGHNA, CDR2 YSLEER. This CDR3 is 15 amino acids long. V dropped 0 bases and J dropped 9 bases, with 15 bases sitting between them. CDR3 in amino acids: CASSQDRGIARPQHF. In nucleotides, the CDR3 is TGCGCCAGCAGCCAAGATAGGGGGATCGCCCGGCCCCAGCATTTT.

This clone was detected only once. The rearrangement joins TRBV9 to TRBJ2-5; D unclear. This CDR3 contains 13 residues. Germline CDR1 reads SGDLS; CDR2 reads YYNGEE. The V gene lost 5 bases and the J gene lost 5 bases, with 13 bases spanning the gap. The DNA of the CDR3 is TGTGCCAGCAGTGGGGATAGCCGGGAGACCCAGTACTTC. As protein: CASSGDSRETQYF.